This T cell receptor (beta chain) came from a study of graft-versus-host responses after intestinal transplantation. For the study at large: Recipients obtained multivisceral, liver-intestinal, or isolated intestinal transplants. Every recipient had anti-thymocyte globulin induction and approximately three years of tacrolimus plus steroids.

V was cut by 0 bases and J by 5 bases, with 14 bases left in between. Germline V CDR1 and CDR2: LGHNA, YSLEER. CDR3 length: 15 residues. The study, taken as a whole, reports: Early after transplant, HvG declines were associated with peak levels of circulating GvH clones.

A word on this clone: Its antigen is undetermined.

The repertoire was sequenced with immunoSEQ multiplex PCR; TCRdb's copy has only in-frame clones and lacks some. The sample shows tens of thousands of clones, 80% to 95% of them seen only once. This material consisted of PBMCs, taken 98 days after intestinal transplantation. This TCR was recovered from a human patient who received an intestinal transplant, so some T cells may come from the graft donor. This chain joins TRBV4-3 and TRBJ2-7; TRBD1 might be the D (6 bases). In DNA, the CDR3 is TGCGCCAGCAGCCAAGATGAAGGGGGTTCGGACGAGCAGTACTTC. Amino acids: CASSQDEGGSDEQYF.